One T cell receptor beta chain is described in this entry. In the source study's methods: For nucleated cells, counts were estimated from reference gene primer amplification. TCRdb's copy holds only in-frame clones and misses some; the assay was immunoSEQ multiplex PCR. From that table come the V and J calls and clone size; the DNA was used to work out D and trimming. The sample gives fewer than 300,000 clones, approximately 85% of which show up once; 5.1% is in the top ten. The data belong to a study of blood T cell repertoires in COVID-19. This CDR3 is 12 amino acids long. Trimming shortened V by 0 bases and J by 7 bases, and 8 bases separated the two germline ends. Germline CDR1 is SGHRS and CDR2 is YFSETQ.

This chain links TRBV5-1 with TRBJ2-7, with a possible D match to TRBD2 (5 bases). The receptor was derived from a man in his fifties or sixties with active or convalescent COVID-19. The sample was peripheral blood. Written as DNA, the CDR3 is TGCGCCAGCAGCTTGGAGACGGGGGAGCAGTACTTC. This translates into CASSLETGEQYF.